These 25 T cell receptor beta chains originate from one sample sequenced in a study of control samples from healthy donors and cancer patients. The repertoire was sequenced with immunoSEQ multiplex PCR; TCRdb's copy has only in-frame clones and lacks some. This table has tens of thousands of clones, nearly 90% appearing once. Sequencing input: blood. The source of these receptors is a woman in her forties or fifties in good health.

This clone has a handful of counts. The rearrangement joins TRBV7-9 to TRBJ2-3; TRBD2 matches 12 bases. This CDR3 has 15 amino acids. Germline V gene lookup returns CDR1 SEHNR and CDR2 FQNEAQ (reference sequence). J gave up 1 base and V 6 bases, and 2 bases lay outside the gene matches. CDR3 DNA: TGTGCCAGCAGAAGGACTAGCGGGGGCACAGATACGCAGTATTTT. Its protein product is CASRRTSGGTDTQYF.

This clone was counted a single time. The chain recombines TRBV4-1 with TRBJ2-3; no clear D. There are 13 residues in the CDR3. CDR1 is MGHRA, CDR2 YSYEKL, per germline. Trimming took 2 bases from V and 2 from J, leaving 5 bases between them. CDR3: CASSQRTTDTQYF. DNA of the CDR3: TGCGCCAGCAGCCAAAGGACCACAGATACGCAGTATTTT.

This chain joins TRBV2 and TRBJ1-3, with D perhaps matching TRBD1 (6 bases). The V end was cut by 3 bases, the J end by 8 bases, with 17 bases between. CDR1 is SNHLY and CDR2 is FYNNEI in the germline V gene. The CDR3 spans 15 residues. CDR3 residues: CASSDRGVSRDTIYF. The CDR3, as DNA: TGTGCCAGCAGTGATAGGGGGGTTAGCCGGGACACCATATATTTT.

This clone has more than one count but fewer than ten. The chain joins TRBV7-8 to TRBJ1-1, with unresolved D. This CDR3 spans 15 amino acids. The germline V and J ends were trimmed by 0 bases and 0 bases, with 8 bases remaining between them. Germline-derived CDR1 and CDR2 are SGHVS and FQNEAQ. The CDR3: CASSLAVSLNTEAFF. CDR3 in DNA: TGTGCCAGCAGCTTAGCTGTCAGCTTGAACACTGAAGCTTTCTTT.

The gene calls are TRBV11-2 and TRBJ2-7, with unresolved D. Germline CDR1 and CDR2: SGHAT and FQNNGV. V lost 7 bases, J lost 0 bases, and 16 bases lay in between. The CDR3 sequence is 15 residues long. CDR3 region: CASTPPGIDSYEQYF. CDR3 DNA sequence: TGTGCCAGCACACCACCGGGCATAGACTCCTACGAGCAGTACTTC.

The chain is built from TRBV24-1 and TRBJ1-5, with D possibly being TRBD1 (6 bases). The CDR3 has 14 residues. Trimming took 7 bases from V and 3 from J, leaving 12 bases between them. Germline V CDR1 and CDR2: KGHDR, SFDVKD. The DNA of the CDR3 is TGTGCCACCAGAGCCACAGGGTTCAATCAGCCCCAGCATTTT. It specifies CATRATGFNQPQHF.

This clone has more than one count but fewer than ten. V usage is TRBV5-1 and J usage is TRBJ1-6; D remains ambiguous. CDR1 SGHRS and CDR2 YFSETQ come from the germline V gene. Trimming cost V 0 bases and J 11 bases, with 9 bases left between them. CDR3 length: 13 residues. CDR3 protein: CASSLGSNPPLHF. The CDR3 region has the DNA TGCGCCAGCAGCTTGGGGTCAAATCCACCCCTCCACTTT.

This clone occurred once. V gene TRBV30 combines with J gene TRBJ2-7; 7 nucleotides match TRBD2. CDR1 and CDR2 (germline): GTSNPN, SVGIG (reference sequence). The CDR3 length is 16 residues. V lost 4 bases to trimming and J lost 2 bases; unmatched junction nucleotides: 14. This chain's CDR3 is CAWTPSSGYRTYEQYF. The DNA for the CDR3 is TGTGCCTGGACCCCAAGTAGCGGGTACAGAACCTACGAGCAGTACTTC.

The rearrangement links TRBV30 to TRBJ2-1; tentatively, D is TRBD2 (5 bases). CDR3 length: 12 residues. Trimming left V 0 bases short and J 7 bases short, with 7 bases between. CDR1 is GTSNPN, CDR2 SVGIG, per germline (reference sequence). This CDR3 is CAWSVRGNEQFF. The DNA for the CDR3 is TGTGCCTGGAGTGTACGAGGGAATGAGCAGTTCTTC.

V usage is TRBV6-4 and J usage is TRBJ1-1, with D uncertain. Germline-derived CDR1 and CDR2 are MRHNA and SNTAGT. V was pared by 6 bases and J by 0 bases, with 8 bases between. CDR3 length: 13 amino acids. For the CDR3, the DNA is TGTGCCAGCAGCGTCGCAGTGAACACTGAAGCTTTCTTT. It encodes CASSVAVNTEAFF.

The chain has TRBV4-1 and TRBJ2-1; D is ambiguous. The length of the CDR3 is 11 residues. V gave up 6 bases and J gave up 6 bases, with 6 bases separating them. The germline gives CDR1 MGHRA, CDR2 YSYEKL. The CDR3 reads CASREPNEQFF. The CDR3 DNA is TGCGCCAGCAGGGAACCCAATGAGCAGTTCTTC.

This clone was observed a handful of times. V and J are TRBV6-6 and TRBJ1-5; D perhaps matches TRBD1 (5 bases). The V end lost 6 bases, the J end lost 5 bases, and 11 bases lay between the germline ends. Germline CDR1 MNHNY, CDR2 SVGAGI (reference sequence). This CDR3 has 13 residues. The CDR3 DNA reads as TGTGCCAGCAGCAGAGGGGCCGATCAGCCCCAGCATTTT. It encodes CASSRGADQPQHF.

J is TRBJ1-6 and V is TRBV7-2, with a possible D match to TRBD1 (6 bases). Germline CDR1 and CDR2: SGHTA and FQGNSA. The CDR3 is made up of 14 amino acids. The V and J ends lost 3 bases and 3 bases respectively, with 6 bases between them. The CDR3 spells CASSLDSYNSPLHF. Here the CDR3 DNA reads TGTGCCAGCAGCTTGGACAGCTATAATTCACCCCTCCACTTT.

The chain links TRBV6-5 to TRBJ2-7; D is unclear. The CDR3 has 16 residues. Germline V gene data show CDR1 as MNHEY and CDR2 as SVGAGI. Trimming removed 2 bases at V and 6 bases at J, with 20 bases between. CDR3 in DNA: TGTGCCAGCAGTTACACCCCGGCCCCACGGTCCGCCGAGCAGTACTTC. Translated, it gives CASSYTPAPRSAEQYF.

This chain joins TRBV5-5 and TRBJ1-2; TRBD1 aligns across 12 bases. In germline, CDR1 is SGHKS, CDR2 YYEKEE (reference sequence). Losses at the gene ends were 0 bases for V and 8 bases for J; bases not matched to a gene: 8. This CDR3 is 16 amino acids long. Here the CDR3 reads CASSLGWDRGQQGYTF. CDR3 sequence (DNA): TGTGCCAGCAGCTTGGGATGGGACAGGGGGCAGCAAGGCTACACCTTC. Full variable domain (outside the CDR3, taken from reference TRBV5-5 and TRBJ1-2): DAGVTQSPTHLIKTRGQQVTLRCSPISGHKSVSWYQQVLGQGPQFIFQYYEKEERGRGNFPDRFSARQFPNYSSELNVNALLLGDSALYLCASSLGWDRGQQGYTFGSGTRLTVV.

The rearrangement joins TRBV15 to TRBJ1-2; the match to TRBD1 covers 8 bases. From germline, CDR1 is LNHNV and CDR2 YYDKDF (reference sequence). The CDR3 contains 15 residues. V was pared by 5 bases and J by 8 bases, with 13 bases of the junction left unmatched. CDR3 sequence reads: CATSRGQGGMGGYTF. DNA of the CDR3: TGTGCCACCAGCCGTGGACAGGGCGGAATGGGGGGCTACACCTTC.

The V and J genes are TRBV2 and TRBJ1-2; D possibly corresponds to TRBD1 (6 bases). Trimming pared 2 bases from V and 3 bases from J, leaving 13 bases between. The germline CDR1 and CDR2 sequences are SNHLY and FYNNEI. The CDR3 is 15 amino acids. CDR3 nucleotide sequence: TGTGCCAGCAGTGAATCACGGACAGAGGACTATGGCTACACCTTC. It is translated as CASSESRTEDYGYTF.

This chain joins TRBV4-1 and TRBJ2-2, with 7 bases fitting TRBD1. This CDR3 region has 17 residues. V was clipped by 0 bases and J by 5 bases; unmatched bases: 9. Per the germline V gene, CDR1 is MGHRA and CDR2 is YSYEKL. In nucleotides, the CDR3 is TGCGCCAGCAGCCAAGAAGGTCCGGGACAGATGACCGGGGAGCTGTTTTTT. It yields the protein CASSQEGPGQMTGELFF.

Concerning this clone: At one end the junction does not follow the germline gene, possibly because of a read error. The chain joins TRBV2 to TRBJ2-6; D is ambiguous. Germline CDR1 and CDR2: SNHLY and FYNNEI. The CDR3 extends over 14 amino acids. CDR3 region: CASTSSAGTNVLTF. The CDR3 bases are TGTGCCAGCACAAGCTCAGCTGGGACCAACGTCCTGACTTTC.

The V and J genes are TRBV20-1 and TRBJ1-2, with a possible D match to TRBD1 (5 bases). This CDR3 comprises 14 residues. CDR1 is DFQATT, CDR2 SNEGSKA, per germline (reference sequence). With 3 bases removed from V and 1 base from J, the gap between germline ends came to 12 bases. The CDR3 reads CSASVRVGNYGYTF. The CDR3 DNA reads TGCAGTGCTAGTGTCAGGGTTGGTAACTATGGCTACACCTTC.

This clone was seen more than once but under ten times. The rearrangement joins TRBV2 to TRBJ1-5; D remains ambiguous. V lost 6 bases and J lost 7, with 13 bases in between. The V gene's germline CDR1 is SNHLY and CDR2 FYNNEI. The CDR3 is made up of 13 amino acids. The CDR3 region is CASRYGTGQPQHF. CDR3 sequence (DNA): TGTGCCAGCAGGTATGGAACTGGGCAGCCCCAGCATTTT.

This clone was recorded only once. CDR3 sequence: CATSDLGRERTF. CDR3 nucleotides: TGTGCCACCAGTGATTTGGGGCGGGAACGCACCTTC. This chain connects TRBV24-1 to TRBJ1-2, with D unclear. Between the trimmed V and J ends, which lost 0 bases and 13 bases, there was a span of 11 bases. The CDR3 is 12 amino acids. Germline V gene sequence: CDR1 KGHDR, CDR2 SFDVKD.

The chain is built from TRBV5-1 and TRBJ1-1; D remains unclear. From germline, CDR1 is SGHRS and CDR2 YFSETQ. The V gene lost 2 bases and the J gene lost 7 bases, with 6 bases spanning the gap. CDR3 length equals 11 residues. The CDR3 DNA is TGCGCCAGCAGCTTAGGCTTTGAAGCTTTCTTT. This codes for CASSLGFEAFF.

The chain is built from TRBV6-5 and TRBJ1-5; the D gene is possibly TRBD1 (6 bases). The germline CDR1 and CDR2 sequences are MNHEY and SVGAGI. The CDR3 runs 14 residues. Between the trimmed V and J ends, which lost 4 bases and 6 bases, there was a span of 13 bases. The CDR3 protein is CASSSRGDFQPQHF. CDR3 in DNA: TGTGCCAGCAGTTCCAGGGGAGATTTTCAGCCCCAGCATTTT.

This clone came up once. The chain is built from TRBV11-2 and TRBJ2-5; no clear D gene. The CDR3 has 13 amino acids. The germline gives CDR1 SGHAT, CDR2 FQNNGV. The V end was cut by 1 base, the J end by 1 base, with 4 bases between. The CDR3 loop reads CASSLGSQETQYF. The CDR3 bases are TGTGCCAGCAGCTTAGGGTCCCAAGAGACCCAGTACTTC.